This TCR beta chain stems from a study of CD8 T cells in Susac syndrome. Random hexamers were used to reverse transcribe about 0.45 to 1 ug of RNA. TCRdb itself ran the immunoSEQ multiplex PCR reads through MiXCR, one entry per CDR3 protein. The sample gives fewer than 80,000 distinct CDR3 sequences, about 94% of which show up once; about 0.6% is in the top ten. The sample comprised CD8+ T cells from PBMCs. This clonotype originated in a human donor with multiple sclerosis.

CDR3 loop: CASSPGAGSPLHF. The CDR3, as DNA: TGTGCCAGCAGTCCAGGCGCGGGATCACCCCTCCACTTT. This sequence joins TRBV6-6 and TRBJ1-6; D gene ambiguous. V lost 5 bases, J lost 10 bases, and 12 bases lay in between. The CDR3 runs 13 residues. CDR1 and CDR2 from the germline V gene are MNHNY and SVGAGI (reference sequence).